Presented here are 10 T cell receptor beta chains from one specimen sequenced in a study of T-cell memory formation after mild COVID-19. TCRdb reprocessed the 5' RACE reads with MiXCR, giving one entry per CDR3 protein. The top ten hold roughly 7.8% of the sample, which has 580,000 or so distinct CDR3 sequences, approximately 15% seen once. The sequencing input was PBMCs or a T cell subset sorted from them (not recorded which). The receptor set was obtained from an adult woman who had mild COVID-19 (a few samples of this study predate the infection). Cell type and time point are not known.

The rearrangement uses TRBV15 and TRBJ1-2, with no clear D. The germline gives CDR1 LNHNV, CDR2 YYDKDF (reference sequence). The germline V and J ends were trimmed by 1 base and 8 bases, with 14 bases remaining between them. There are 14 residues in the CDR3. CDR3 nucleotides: TGTGCCACCAGCAGAGCCCCAGACACGGAGGGCTACACCTTC. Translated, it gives CATSRAPDTEGYTF.

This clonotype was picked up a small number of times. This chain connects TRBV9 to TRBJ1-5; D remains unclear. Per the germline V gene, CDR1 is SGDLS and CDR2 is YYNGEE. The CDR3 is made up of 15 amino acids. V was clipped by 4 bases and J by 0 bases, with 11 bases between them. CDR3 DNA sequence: TGTGCCAGCAGCCCGCTGGGCGATAGCAATCAGCCCCAGCATTTT. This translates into CASSPLGDSNQPQHF.

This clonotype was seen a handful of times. The CDR3 coding sequence is TGTGCCAGCAGCGGACTTCTAGCGGGGGGCCAAGAGACCCAGTACTTC. Translated, it gives CASSGLLAGGQETQYF. The rearrangement joins TRBV5-4 to TRBJ2-5; TRBD2 agrees at 11 bases. Germline V gene lookup returns CDR1 SGHNT and CDR2 YYREEE (reference sequence). V lost 4 bases, J lost 1 base, and 6 bases stayed unmatched. The CDR3 runs 16 residues.

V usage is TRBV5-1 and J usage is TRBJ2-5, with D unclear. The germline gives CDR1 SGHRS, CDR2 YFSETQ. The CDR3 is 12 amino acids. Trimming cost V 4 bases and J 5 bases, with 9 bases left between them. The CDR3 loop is CASSHPQETQYF. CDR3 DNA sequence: TGCGCCAGCAGCCACCCCCAGGAGACCCAGTACTTC.

CDR3 DNA sequence: TGTGCCAGCAGTCAAATACGGGAGGACTATGGCTACACCTTC. This codes for CASSQIREDYGYTF. This chain links TRBV27 with TRBJ1-2; no definite D call. CDR1 and CDR2 (germline): MNHEY, SMNVEV (reference sequence). This CDR3 contains 14 residues. The ends were cut back, 5 bases at V and 3 bases at J, with 13 bases in the middle.

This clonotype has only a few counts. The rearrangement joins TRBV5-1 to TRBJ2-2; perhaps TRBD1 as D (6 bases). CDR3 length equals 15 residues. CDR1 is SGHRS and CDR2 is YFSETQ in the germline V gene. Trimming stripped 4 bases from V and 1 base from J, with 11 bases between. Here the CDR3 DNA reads TGCGCCAGCAGCCCATCAGGGGAGAACACCGGGGAGCTGTTTTTT. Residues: CASSPSGENTGELFF.

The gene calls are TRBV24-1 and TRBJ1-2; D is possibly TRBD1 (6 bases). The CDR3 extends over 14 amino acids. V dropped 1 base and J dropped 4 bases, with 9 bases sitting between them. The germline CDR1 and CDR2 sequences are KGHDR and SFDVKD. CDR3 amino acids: CATSDFDRSYGYTF. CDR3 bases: TGTGCCACCAGTGATTTCGACAGGAGCTATGGCTACACCTTC.

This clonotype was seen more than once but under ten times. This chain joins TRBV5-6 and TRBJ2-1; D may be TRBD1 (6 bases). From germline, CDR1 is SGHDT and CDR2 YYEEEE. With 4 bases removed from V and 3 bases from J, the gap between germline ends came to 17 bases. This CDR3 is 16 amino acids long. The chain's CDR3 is CASSRRGQIIYNEQFF. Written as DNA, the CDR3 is TGTGCCAGCAGCCGCCGTGGACAGATAATCTACAATGAGCAGTTCTTC. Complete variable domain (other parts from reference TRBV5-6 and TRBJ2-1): DAGVTQSPTHLIKTRGQQVTLRCSPKSGHDTVSWYQQALGQGPQFIFQYYEEEERQRGNFPDRFSGHQFPNYSSELNVNALLLGDSALYLCASSRRGQIIYNEQFFGPGTRLTVL.

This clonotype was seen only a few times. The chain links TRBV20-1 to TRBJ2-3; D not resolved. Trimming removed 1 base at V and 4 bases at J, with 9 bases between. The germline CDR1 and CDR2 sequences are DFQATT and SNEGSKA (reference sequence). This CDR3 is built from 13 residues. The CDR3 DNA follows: TGCAGTGCTAGAGTGCCCACCCCAGATACGCAGTATTTT. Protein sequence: CSARVPTPDTQYF.

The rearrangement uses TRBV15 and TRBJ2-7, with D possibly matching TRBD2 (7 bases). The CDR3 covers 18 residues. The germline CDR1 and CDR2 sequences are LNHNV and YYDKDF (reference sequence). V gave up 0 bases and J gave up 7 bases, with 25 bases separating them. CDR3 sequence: CATSREGGARPAAREQYF. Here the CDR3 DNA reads TGTGCCACCAGCAGAGAGGGGGGGGCAAGACCGGCCGCACGGGAGCAGTACTTC.